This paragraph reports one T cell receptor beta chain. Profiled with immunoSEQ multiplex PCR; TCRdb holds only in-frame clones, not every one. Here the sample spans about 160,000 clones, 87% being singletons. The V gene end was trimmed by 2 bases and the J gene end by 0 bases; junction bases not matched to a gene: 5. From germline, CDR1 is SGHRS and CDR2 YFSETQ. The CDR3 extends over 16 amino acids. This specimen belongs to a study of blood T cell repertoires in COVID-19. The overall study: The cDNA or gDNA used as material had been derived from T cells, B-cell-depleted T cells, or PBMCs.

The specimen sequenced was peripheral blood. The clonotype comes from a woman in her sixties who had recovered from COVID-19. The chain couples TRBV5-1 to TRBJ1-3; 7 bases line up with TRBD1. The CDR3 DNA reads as TGCGCCAGCAGCTTCGGACAGGCGGTCTCTGGAAACACCATATATTTT. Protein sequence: CASSFGQAVSGNTIYF.